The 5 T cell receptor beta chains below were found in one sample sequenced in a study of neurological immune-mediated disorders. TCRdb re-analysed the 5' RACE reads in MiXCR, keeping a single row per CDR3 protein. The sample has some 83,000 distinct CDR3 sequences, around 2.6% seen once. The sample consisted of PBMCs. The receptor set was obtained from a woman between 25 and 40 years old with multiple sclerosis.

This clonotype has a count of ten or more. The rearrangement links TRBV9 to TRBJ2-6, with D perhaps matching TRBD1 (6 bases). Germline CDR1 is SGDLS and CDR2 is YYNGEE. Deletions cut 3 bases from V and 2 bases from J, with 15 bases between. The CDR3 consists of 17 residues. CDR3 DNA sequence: TGTGCCAGCAGCGGACGCCTTGAGGGGGCTGGGGCCAACGTCCTGACTTTC. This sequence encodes CASSGRLEGAGANVLTF.

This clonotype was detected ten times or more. CDR3 sequence: CASSEGTGKGYGYTF. The CDR3 bases are TGTGCCAGCAGTGAGGGGACAGGGAAAGGCTATGGCTACACCTTC. The chain carries TRBV25-1 and TRBJ1-2; TRBD1 matches 9 bases. The ends lost 3 bases at V and 4 bases at J; junction bases unmatched: 6. The CDR3 is 15 residues long. The germline gives CDR1 MGHDK, CDR2 SYGVNS.

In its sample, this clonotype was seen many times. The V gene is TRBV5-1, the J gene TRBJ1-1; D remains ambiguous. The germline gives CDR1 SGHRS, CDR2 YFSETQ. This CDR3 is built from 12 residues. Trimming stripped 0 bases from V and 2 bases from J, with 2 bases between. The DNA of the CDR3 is TGCGCCAGCAGCTTGGCAAACACTGAAGCTTTCTTT. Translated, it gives CASSLANTEAFF.

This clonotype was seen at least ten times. The CDR3 sequence: CSAGGYNEQFF. The CDR3 bases are TGCAGTGCAGGGGGGTACAATGAGCAGTTCTTC. The gene calls are TRBV20-1 and TRBJ2-1, with D possibly called TRBD1 or TRBD2 (6 bases each). Germline V gene data show CDR1 as DFQATT and CDR2 as SNEGSKA (reference sequence). Trimming cost V 6 bases and J 4 bases, with 7 bases left between them. The CDR3 is 11 amino acids.

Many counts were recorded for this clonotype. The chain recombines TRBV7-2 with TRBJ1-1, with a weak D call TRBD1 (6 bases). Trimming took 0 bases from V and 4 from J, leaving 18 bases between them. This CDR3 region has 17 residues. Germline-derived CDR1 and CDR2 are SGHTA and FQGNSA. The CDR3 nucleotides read TGTGCCAGCAGCTTAGCTGCCCGGGCAGGGGATGGCACTGAAGCTTTCTTT. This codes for CASSLAARAGDGTEAFF.